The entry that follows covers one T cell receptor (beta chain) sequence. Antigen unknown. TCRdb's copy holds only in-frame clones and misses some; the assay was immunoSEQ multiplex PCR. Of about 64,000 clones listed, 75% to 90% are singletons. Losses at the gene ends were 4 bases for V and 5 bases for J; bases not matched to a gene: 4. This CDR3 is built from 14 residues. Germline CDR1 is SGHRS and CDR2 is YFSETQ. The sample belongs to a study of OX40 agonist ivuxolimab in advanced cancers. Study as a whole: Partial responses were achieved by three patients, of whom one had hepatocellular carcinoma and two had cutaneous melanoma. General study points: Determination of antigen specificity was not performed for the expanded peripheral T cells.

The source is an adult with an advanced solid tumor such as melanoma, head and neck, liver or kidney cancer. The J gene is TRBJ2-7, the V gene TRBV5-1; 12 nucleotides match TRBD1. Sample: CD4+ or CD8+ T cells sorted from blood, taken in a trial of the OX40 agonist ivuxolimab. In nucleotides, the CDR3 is TGCGCCAGCAGCACCGGGACAGGGGGCAACGAGCAGTACTTC. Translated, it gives CASSTGTGGNEQYF. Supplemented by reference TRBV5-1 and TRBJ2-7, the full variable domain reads KAGVTQTPRYLIKTRGQQVTLSCSPISGHRSVSWYQQTPGQGLQFLFEYFSETQRNKGNFPGRFSGRQFSNSRSEMNVSTLELGDSALYLCASSTGTGGNEQYFGPGTRLTVT.